This TCR beta chain emerged from a study of blood T cell repertoires in COVID-19. Study-level information: The United States, Italy and Spain provided the acute and convalescent COVID-19 samples.

In the source study's methods: Reference gene primer amplification yielded estimated nucleated cell counts. TCRdb keeps only in-frame clones here, not all; method: immunoSEQ multiplex PCR. That table supplies the V and J calls and clone size; D and trimming were determined from the DNA. Seen here are approximately 300,000 clones, roughly 86% observed once, and the top ten hold approximately 2.4%. Those enrolled, adults aged roughly 18 to 90 years, came from around 25 US areas. The sequenced sample consisted of PBMCs or T cells enriched from blood (not recorded which). The clonotype comes from a woman aged 18-29 years who had recovered from COVID-19.

The CDR3 here is CASSLGGRDYNEQFF. The CDR3 region has the DNA TGTGCCAGCAGCTTAGGCGGGAGGGACTACAATGAGCAGTTCTTC. The V and J genes are TRBV7-3 and TRBJ2-1; 9 bases match TRBD2. V lost 2 bases to trimming and J lost 3 bases; unmatched junction nucleotides: 2. The CDR3 length is 15 residues. Germline V gene sequence: CDR1 SGHTA, CDR2 FQGTGA.